The 31 T cell receptor beta chains below come from one sample, sequenced in a study of response to subunit inactivated influenza vaccine. TCRdb used MiXCR to reprocess the RT-PCR reads, holding one entry per CDR3 protein. The sample includes a few hundred thousand distinct CDR3 sequences, about 10% seen only once; the top ten take roughly 11%. Another study also made use of these data, one on T cells expressing NK-cell markers. That study adds: Beta-chain TCR cDNA was generated via 5'RACE template switching with UMIs.

Sequences were derived from PBMCs from blood, sampled on the day of vaccination. The receptor source for this set is a man between 50 and 59 years old who received an inactivated influenza vaccine.

The CDR3 region is CSAPGGRTWRGLDYGYTF. As DNA, the CDR3 is TGCAGTGCTCCGGGAGGGAGGACATGGAGGGGACTCGACTATGGCTACACCTTC. The J gene is TRBJ1-2, the V gene TRBV20-1; a weak D match, TRBD1 (5 bases). The germline gives CDR1 DFQATT, CDR2 SNEGSKA (reference sequence). The V end lost 5 bases, the J end lost 3 bases, and 28 bases lay between the germline ends. CDR3 length: 18 amino acids.

In the case of this clonotype: An end of the junction does not agree with germline; a read error may underlie this. The chain is built from TRBV5-1 and TRBJ2-3; TRBD1 matches 10 bases. Germline V gene sequence: CDR1 SGHRS, CDR2 YFSETQ. CDR3 length: 17 amino acids. CDR3 in amino acids: CASSLEPGQGNAETQYF. The CDR3 DNA follows: TGCGCCAGCAGCTTGGAACCGGGACAGGGGAATGCAGAGACGCAGTATTTT.

This clonotype was observed at least ten times. The chain joins TRBV6-1 to TRBJ2-3, with TRBD2 as a possible D gene (5 bases). Trimming removed 2 bases at V and 2 bases at J, with 8 bases between. The CDR3 consists of 14 residues. CDR1 is MNHNS and CDR2 is SASEGT in the germline V gene. This CDR3 is CASSEFGNTDTQYF. The DNA for the CDR3 is TGTGCCAGCAGTGAATTCGGGAACACAGATACGCAGTATTTT.

This clonotype was seen a few times. CDR3 region: CASRRELDTQYF. The CDR3 DNA follows: TGTGCCAGCAGGCGGGAGTTAGATACGCAGTATTTT. The chain combines TRBV7-9 with TRBJ2-3, with TRBD2 matching over 7 bases. V lost 6 bases, J lost 5 bases, and 2 bases stayed unmatched. Germline V gene data show CDR1 as SEHNR and CDR2 as FQNEAQ (reference sequence). The CDR3 spans 12 residues.

This clonotype was detected a few times. The chain is built from TRBV5-1 and TRBJ2-1; D tentatively fits TRBD1 or TRBD2 (5 bases each). CDR3 length equals 15 residues. Germline loops: CDR1 SGHRS, CDR2 YFSETQ. V was clipped by 1 base and J by 12 bases, with 20 bases between them. The CDR3 sequence: CASSLSLANGQGQFF. CDR3 DNA: TGCGCCAGCAGCTTGAGCCTAGCCAACGGGCAGGGGCAGTTCTTC.

At least ten counts were recorded for this clonotype. The chain is built from TRBV12-3 or TRBV12-4 and TRBJ1-1; 7 bases are a match to TRBD1. Losses at the gene ends were 1 base for V and 3 bases for J; bases not matched to a gene: 5. The CDR3 consists of 15 residues. This CDR3 reads CASSLGGGTDTEAFF. For the CDR3, the DNA is TGTGCCAGCAGTTTAGGGGGGGGGACAGACACTGAAGCTTTCTTT.

The table lists this clonotype with a few counts. The chain combines TRBV20-1 with TRBJ2-1; 10 positions agree with TRBD2. J gave up 6 bases and V 2 bases, and 4 bases lay outside the gene matches. Germline CDR1 reads DFQATT; CDR2 reads SNEGSKA (reference sequence). The CDR3 contains 14 residues. Here the CDR3 reads CSARMASGSNEQFF. In DNA form, the CDR3 reads TGCAGTGCTAGAATGGCTAGCGGGAGCAATGAGCAGTTCTTC.

The count of this clonotype is one. The chain couples TRBV18 to TRBJ2-1, with 14 nucleotides matching TRBD2. This CDR3 has 18 residues. The J segment lost 0 bases and the V segment lost 5 bases, leaving 6 bases of the junction unmatched. In germline, CDR1 is KGHSH, CDR2 LQKENI. DNA for the CDR3: TGTGCCAGCTCAGCGGGACTAGCGGGGGTCAGCTCCTACAATGAGCAGTTCTTC. Protein: CASSAGLAGVSSYNEQFF.

This chain uses TRBV12-3 or TRBV12-4 with TRBJ2-1; D ambiguous. The CDR3 is made up of 14 amino acids. V was pared by 5 bases and J by 0 bases, with 8 bases between. CDR3 residues: CASSPQYSYNEQFF. CDR3 DNA sequence: TGTGCCAGCAGTCCTCAGTACTCCTACAATGAGCAGTTCTTC.

The chain links TRBV24-1 to TRBJ2-3; 8 nucleotides agree with TRBD2. The CDR3 is 12 amino acids. Germline V CDR1 and CDR2: KGHDR, SFDVKD. V dropped 10 bases and J dropped 6; count of bases not matched to a gene: 5. This CDR3 is CATAGGSDTQYF. CDR3 nucleotides: TGTGCCACGGCGGGGGGTTCCGATACGCAGTATTTT.

This clonotype was seen a few times. CDR3 sequence reads: CASSLGTSGSLTGELFF. For the CDR3, the DNA is TGTGCCAGCAGCCTCGGGACTAGCGGGAGTCTCACCGGGGAGCTGTTTTTT. J is TRBJ2-2 and V is TRBV9, with 14 bases identical to TRBD2. Germline values: CDR1 SGDLS, CDR2 YYNGEE. Losses at the gene ends were 4 bases for V and 4 bases for J; bases not matched to a gene: 6. The CDR3 sequence is 17 residues long.

The V and J genes are TRBV29-1 and TRBJ1-1; D may be TRBD1 (6 bases). Trimming removed 6 bases from V and 0 bases from J, with 11 bases in between. This CDR3 has 13 residues. CDR1 and CDR2 (germline): SQVTM, ANQGSEA. This chain's CDR3 is CSVSRDMNTEAFF. The CDR3 coding sequence is TGCAGCGTATCCCGGGACATGAACACTGAAGCTTTCTTT.

This rearrangement joins TRBV20-1 to TRBJ1-1; D remains unclear. The CDR3 totals 12 residues. The V gene's germline CDR1 is DFQATT and CDR2 SNEGSKA (reference sequence). The V end was cut by 2 bases, the J end by 7 bases, with 11 bases between. Here the CDR3 DNA reads TGCAGTGCTAGACCAGGCAGGTTTGAAGCTTTCTTT. Amino acid sequence: CSARPGRFEAFF.

The chain employs TRBV6-5 and TRBJ2-3; TRBD2 is a possible D gene (6 bases). Germline V gives CDR1 MNHEY, CDR2 SVGAGI. V lost 2 bases and J 3 bases, leaving 15 bases between the germline ends. The CDR3 extends over 16 amino acids. The CDR3 region is CASSYAAPRGTDTQYF. For the CDR3, the DNA is TGTGCCAGCAGTTACGCGGCCCCCCGGGGGACAGATACGCAGTATTTT.

The V gene is TRBV7-9, the J gene TRBJ2-2; TRBD2 is a possible D gene (5 bases). The germline V and J ends were trimmed by 2 bases and 6 bases, with 16 bases remaining between them. Germline CDR1 SEHNR, CDR2 FQNEAQ (reference sequence). This CDR3 comprises 16 residues. CDR3 bases: TGTGCCAGCAGCTTACGGGGTGGATATCCGTCCGGGGAGCTGTTTTTT. Its protein product is CASSLRGGYPSGELFF. The full variable domain, with the rest looked up from reference TRBV7-9 and TRBJ2-2, is DTGVSQNPRHKITKRGQNVTFRCDPISEHNRLYWYRQTLGQGPEFLTYFQNEAQLEKSRLLSDRFSAERPKGSFSTLEIQRTEQGDSAMYLCASSLRGGYPSGELFFGEGSRLTVL.

The chain employs TRBV20-1 and TRBJ1-1; no reliable D call. V lost 2 bases and J lost 7, with 20 bases in between. The CDR3 covers 15 residues. The germline CDR1 and CDR2 sequences are DFQATT and SNEGSKA (reference sequence). The CDR3: CSARSGDGVHGEAFF. CDR3 sequence (DNA): TGCAGTGCTAGATCGGGTGATGGAGTCCATGGTGAAGCTTTCTTT.

V gene TRBV7-2 combines with J gene TRBJ1-4; weak D call: TRBD1 (5 bases). The V gene lost 6 bases and the J gene lost 11 bases, with 22 bases spanning the gap. The CDR3 contains 15 residues. Germline CDR1 reads SGHTA; CDR2 reads FQGNSA. CDR3 sequence (DNA): TGTGCCAGCAGTTCCCAGTCCGGGACTCGCGCGAAACTGTTTTTT. Translated, it gives CASSSQSGTRAKLFF.

This clonotype was recorded a few times. The rearrangement uses TRBV10-2 and TRBJ2-2; D possibly corresponds to TRBD2 (6 bases). Trimming removed 3 bases at V and 1 base at J, with 9 bases between. Germline CDR1 and CDR2: WSHSY and SAAADI. The CDR3 contains 15 residues. The CDR3 DNA reads TGCGCCAGCAGTGACGGGGGAAGGAACACCGGGGAGCTGTTTTTT. This encodes CASSDGGRNTGELFF.

The chain employs TRBV27 and TRBJ2-3; the D gene is possibly TRBD2 (6 bases). There are 16 residues in the CDR3. Germline lookup yields CDR1 MNHEY and CDR2 SMNVEV (reference sequence). Trimming removed 5 bases at V and 1 base at J, with 16 bases between. The CDR3 DNA reads TGTGCCAGCAGTCCTCGGGATTGGGGGGGCACAGATACGCAGTATTTT. Translating gives CASSPRDWGGTDTQYF.

This sequence joins TRBV6-1 and TRBJ2-2; D ambiguous. CDR3 length: 14 residues. V lost 6 bases, J lost 7 bases, and 15 bases lay in between. Germline V gives CDR1 MNHNS, CDR2 SASEGT. The CDR3 DNA sequence: TGTGCCAGCAGCCCGATCTACAAATTCGGGGAGCTGTTTTTT. This sequence encodes CASSPIYKFGELFF.

This clonotype was recorded at least ten times. The V call is TRBV3-1, the J call TRBJ1-1, with TRBD1 matching 7 bases. With 2 bases clipped from V and 1 base from J, the junction kept 4 bases outside the gene matches. Germline V gene lookup returns CDR1 LGHDT and CDR2 YNNKEL (reference sequence). The CDR3 covers 15 residues. The CDR3 DNA is TGTGCCAGCAGCCAAAACTACAGGGGGAACACTGAAGCTTTCTTT. It is translated as CASSQNYRGNTEAFF.

This clonotype was detected a few times. This chain joins TRBV20-1 and TRBJ2-3, with 12 nucleotides matching TRBD2. V lost 6 bases to trimming and J lost 3 bases; unmatched junction nucleotides: 4. CDR1 and CDR2 (germline): DFQATT, SNEGSKA (reference sequence). There are 14 residues in the CDR3. CDR3 sequence reads: CSATTSGGTDTQYF. DNA for the CDR3: TGCAGTGCCACAACTAGCGGGGGGACAGATACGCAGTATTTT.

This clonotype was observed many times. V is TRBV12-3 or TRBV12-4 and J is TRBJ1-1; the D gene is possibly TRBD1 (6 bases). The ends were cut back, 6 bases at V and 7 bases at J, with 24 bases in the middle. This CDR3 is built from 16 residues. The CDR3 is CASSYRVYRLGIEAFF. CDR3 DNA: TGTGCCAGCAGCTACAGGGTTTACAGGCTGGGAATTGAAGCTTTCTTT.

The chain recombines TRBV28 with TRBJ2-7, with unresolved D. Trimming left V 5 bases short and J 8 bases short, with 19 bases between. The CDR3 runs to 14 residues. CDR1 and CDR2 (germline): MDHEN, SYDVKM. CDR3 loop: CASSRTVPAKKQYF. CDR3 in DNA: TGTGCCAGCAGTAGAACAGTGCCAGCGAAGAAGCAGTACTTC.

There are a few counts of this clonotype. An end of the junction does not agree with germline; a read error may underlie this. The chain uses TRBV4-1 and TRBJ1-5; no firm D call. CDR1 is MGHRA and CDR2 is YSYEKL in the germline V gene. CDR3 size: 17 residues. CDR3 sequence reads: CASRQDASGGGNQPQHF. DNA of the CDR3: TGCGCCAGCAGGCAAGATGCTTCGGGCGGTGGCAATCAGCCCCAGCATTTT.

V is TRBV3-1 and J is TRBJ2-6; D is unclear. The V gene's germline CDR1 is LGHDT and CDR2 YNNKEL (reference sequence). CDR3 size: 13 residues. The germline V and J ends were trimmed by 6 bases and 4 bases, with 7 bases remaining between them. The CDR3: CASRPGGANVLTF. The DNA of the CDR3 is TGTGCCAGCAGACCAGGAGGGGCCAACGTCCTGACTTTC. The full variable domain, in which reference TRBV3-1 and TRBJ2-6 provide the parts outside the CDR3, is DTAVSQTPKYLVTQMGNDKSIKCEQNLGHDTMYWYKQDSKKFLKIMFSYNNKELIINETVPNRFSPKSPDKAHLNLHINSLELGDSAVYFCASRPGGANVLTFGAGSRLTVL.

This clonotype was observed a handful of times. The genes are TRBV6-1 and TRBJ1-4; the match to TRBD1 covers 8 bases. Germline values: CDR1 MNHNS, CDR2 SASEGT. The CDR3 covers 14 residues. V was pared by 6 bases and J by 3 bases, with 3 bases of the junction left unmatched. CDR3 DNA: TGTGCCAGCAGCCGACAGGGGTCTAATGAAAAACTGTTTTTT. The encoded protein is CASSRQGSNEKLFF.

This clonotype occurred a few times. The chain carries TRBV15 and TRBJ1-5; no firm D call. The V end lost 1 base, the J end lost 8 bases, and 6 bases lay between the germline ends. The length of the CDR3 is 12 residues. CDR1 and CDR2 from the germline V gene are LNHNV and YYDKDF (reference sequence). The CDR3 reads CATSRADKPQHF. The DNA for the CDR3 is TGTGCCACCAGCAGAGCAGACAAGCCCCAGCATTTT. The complete variable domain, with remaining parts taken from reference TRBV15 and TRBJ1-5, reads DAMVIQNPRYQVTQFGKPVTLSCSQTLNHNVMYWYQQKSSQAPKLLFHYYDKDFNNEADTPDNFQSRRPNTSFCFLDIRSPGLGDTAMYLCATSRADKPQHFGDGTRLSIL.

This clonotype was counted a few times. Here the CDR3 DNA reads TGCGCCAGCAGCTTGGGTGATCCTAAAACCGGGGAGCTGTTTTTT. It specifies CASSLGDPKTGELFF. The chain employs TRBV5-1 and TRBJ2-2; no clear D gene. The germline CDR1 and CDR2 sequences are SGHRS and YFSETQ. This CDR3 spans 15 amino acids. V dropped 0 bases and J dropped 5 bases, with 11 bases sitting between them. Full variable domain (outside the CDR3, taken from reference TRBV5-1 and TRBJ2-2): KAGVTQTPRYLIKTRGQQVTLSCSPISGHRSVSWYQQTPGQGLQFLFEYFSETQRNKGNFPGRFSGRQFSNSRSEMNVSTLELGDSALYLCASSLGDPKTGELFFGEGSRLTVL.

Remarks on this clonotype: A much larger clone lies a single base off, so this may be a read error. The chain recombines TRBV7-9 with TRBJ2-7; tentative D call: TRBD2 (6 bases). The V and J ends lost 7 bases and 4 bases respectively, with 17 bases between them. This CDR3 region has 14 residues. Germline CDR1 is SEHNR and CDR2 is FQNEAQ (reference sequence). The CDR3 nucleotides read TGTGCCAGCATCTCCGGGACTGGCTTGTACGAGCAGTACTTC. This codes for CASISGTGLYEQYF.

In this sample, this clonotype turned up many times. The chain links TRBV5-1 to TRBJ1-2, with TRBD1 identical over 7 bases. The CDR3 contains 12 residues. The germline gives CDR1 SGHRS, CDR2 YFSETQ. The ends lost 4 bases at V and 8 bases at J; junction bases unmatched: 5. CDR3 DNA sequence: TGCGCCAGCAGCGAGGGGGCGGGAGGCTACACCTTC. Translating gives CASSEGAGGYTF.